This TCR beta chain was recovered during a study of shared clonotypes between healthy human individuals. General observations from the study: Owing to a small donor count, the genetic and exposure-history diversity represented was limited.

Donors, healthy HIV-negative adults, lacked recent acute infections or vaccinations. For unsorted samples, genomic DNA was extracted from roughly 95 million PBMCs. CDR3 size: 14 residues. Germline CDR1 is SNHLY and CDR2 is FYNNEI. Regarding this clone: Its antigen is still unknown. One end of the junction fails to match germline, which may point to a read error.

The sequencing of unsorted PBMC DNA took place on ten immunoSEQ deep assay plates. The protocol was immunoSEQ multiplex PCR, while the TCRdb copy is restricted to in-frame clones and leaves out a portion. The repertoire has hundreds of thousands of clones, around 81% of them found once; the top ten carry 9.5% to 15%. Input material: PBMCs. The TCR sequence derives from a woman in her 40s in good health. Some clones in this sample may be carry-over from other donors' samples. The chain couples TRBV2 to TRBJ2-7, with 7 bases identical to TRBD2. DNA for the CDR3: TGTGCCAGCAACGACCTAGCGGCCTCCTACGAGCAGTGCTTC. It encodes CASNDLAASYEQCF.